The text below deals with one T cell receptor (beta chain). Its antigen is currently unknown. Multiplex touch-down PCR with TRB-A/B primers amplified rearranged V-D-J TRB sequences. TCRdb called the multiplex PCR reads again in MiXCR, with one record for every CDR3 protein. The sample has a few thousand distinct CDR3 sequences; about 30% are singletons. Germline CDR1 reads MNHNS; CDR2 reads SASEGT. The CDR3 spans 15 residues. V gave up 5 bases and J gave up 4 bases; unmatched junction bases: 8. TCR beta rearrangements were amplified from peripheral blood genomic DNA. The data were obtained in a study of T cell repertoires in aging, cancer and after chemotherapy. For the study at large: Millions of TCR reads were in the whole dataset.

Findings and limits, study-wide: Median generation probability rose over the chemotherapy interval in each cancer cohort, suggesting rebound thymic output.

The specimen sequenced was blood. This sequence was found in a human donor with a solid tumor. The chain employs TRBV6-1 and TRBJ2-1; 7 nucleotides match TRBD1. The CDR3 spells CASSYGTVDYNEQFF. The CDR3, as DNA: TGTGCCAGCAGTTACGGGACAGTTGATTACAATGAGCAGTTCTTC.